This is a list of T cell receptor beta chains from one sample in a study of blood T cell repertoires in COVID-19. Method: immunoSEQ multiplex PCR; TCRdb's copy keeps in-frame clones and lacks some. This sample has over 100,000 clones, with 70% to 90% found just once. Source material: peripheral blood. These receptor sequences come from a man in his forties with acute or convalescent COVID-19. Each CDR3 is given with its conserved first and last residue. A D gene is named only where the DNA matches it firmly. The size of a clone is reported for some rows only, either as once, few or many, or as a class for expanded clones.

CDR3 protein: CASGNGGPHTGELFF; CDR3 DNA: TGTGCCAGCGGGAACGGGGGGCCCCACACCGGGGAGCTGTTTTTT; V gene: TRBV9; J gene: TRBJ2-2; clone size: NA; D gene: NA
CDR3 protein: CASSGGTSPLLQGQRRYTGELFF; CDR3 DNA: TGTGCCAGCAGTGGAGGTACGTCCCCGCTCCTACAGGGACAACGAAGGTACACCGGGGAGCTGTTTTTT; V gene: TRBV3-1/TRBV3-2; J gene: TRBJ2-2; clone size: NA; D gene: NA
CDR3 protein: CASSTGTSGTDTQYF; CDR3 DNA: TGTGCCAGTTCCACCGGGACTAGCGGCACAGATACGCAGTATTTT; V gene: TRBV18; J gene: TRBJ2-3; clone size: NA; D gene: TRBD2
CDR3 protein: CASSLGLATEAFF; CDR3 DNA: TGTGCCAGCAGCTTAGGACTGGCCACTGAAGCTTTCTTT; V gene: TRBV7-9; J gene: TRBJ1-1; clone size: NA; D gene: NA
CDR3 protein: CASSQDRVGELFF; CDR3 DNA: TGTGCCAGCAGCCAAGATCGCGTCGGGGAGCTGTTTTTT; V gene: TRBV4-2; J gene: TRBJ2-2; clone size: NA; D gene: NA
CDR3 protein: CASSLRLAGVGNEQFF; CDR3 DNA: TGTGCCAGCAGCCTCCGACTAGCGGGAGTAGGGAATGAGCAGTTCTTC; V gene: TRBV3-1/TRBV3-2; J gene: TRBJ2-1; clone size: NA; D gene: TRBD2
CDR3 protein: CASSRTGGSGYGYTF; CDR3 DNA: TGCGCCAGCAGCCGAACAGGGGGAAGCGGCTATGGCTACACCTTC; V gene: TRBV5-1; J gene: TRBJ1-2; clone size: NA; D gene: TRBD1
CDR3 protein: CATSFADTQYF; CDR3 DNA: TGCGCCACCTCCTTTGCAGATACGCAGTATTTT; V gene: TRBV5-1; J gene: TRBJ2-3; clone size: NA; D gene: NA
CDR3 protein: CASSLTGGLHNEQFF; CDR3 DNA: TGCGCCAGCAGTCTCACAGGGGGCTTACACAATGAGCAGTTCTTC; V gene: TRBV5-1; J gene: TRBJ2-1; clone size: NA; D gene: TRBD1
CDR3 protein: CASSIGPPASGSYNEQFF; CDR3 DNA: TGTGCCAGTAGTATAGGCCCCCCGGCTAGCGGATCCTACAATGAGCAGTTCTTC; V gene: TRBV19; J gene: TRBJ2-1; clone size: NA; D gene: TRBD2
CDR3 protein: CSASTSMNTEAFF; CDR3 DNA: TGCAGTGCTAGTACGAGTATGAACACTGAAGCTTTCTTT; V gene: TRBV20-1; J gene: TRBJ1-1; clone size: NA; D gene: NA
CDR3 protein: CASKQGLAGGSAPDTQYF; CDR3 DNA: TGTGCCAGCAAGCAGGGACTAGCGGGAGGGTCCGCCCCAGATACGCAGTATTTT; V gene: TRBV5-4; J gene: TRBJ2-3; clone size: once; D gene: TRBD2
CDR3 protein: CASRRDSFYEQYF; CDR3 DNA: TGTGCCAGCAGGCGGGACAGCTTCTACGAGCAGTACTTC; V gene: TRBV27; J gene: TRBJ2-7; clone size: NA; D gene: NA
CDR3 protein: CASSYSGGAPSYEQYF; CDR3 DNA: TGTGCCAGCAGTTACTCTGGCGGGGCGCCCTCCTACGAGCAGTACTTC; V gene: TRBV6-5; J gene: TRBJ2-7; clone size: NA; D gene: NA
CDR3 protein: CASSMTGFYEQYF; CDR3 DNA: TGTGCCAGTAGTATGACAGGTTTCTACGAGCAGTACTTC; V gene: TRBV19; J gene: TRBJ2-7; clone size: NA; D gene: NA
CDR3 protein: CASSLGRSAFLETQYF; CDR3 DNA: TGTGCCAGCAGCTTGGGGAGAAGCGCCTTCCTGGAGACCCAGTACTTC; V gene: TRBV7-9; J gene: TRBJ2-5; clone size: NA; D gene: NA
CDR3 protein: CASSGFGLNHNEKLFF; CDR3 DNA: TGTGCCAGCAGTGGTTTTGGCTTAAACCATAATGAAAAACTGTTTTTT; V gene: TRBV25-1; J gene: TRBJ1-4; clone size: NA; D gene: NA
CDR3 protein: CASRRRANTGELFF; CDR3 DNA: TGTGCCAGCAGGCGCAGGGCGAACACCGGGGAGCTGTTTTTT; V gene: TRBV6-5; J gene: TRBJ2-2; clone size: few; D gene: NA
CDR3 protein: CAWSVQTGYTEAFF; CDR3 DNA: TGTGCCTGGAGTGTACAAACAGGGTACACTGAAGCTTTCTTT; V gene: TRBV30; J gene: TRBJ1-1; clone size: NA; D gene: NA
CDR3 protein: CASSFRGLGTEAFF; CDR3 DNA: TGTGCCAGCAGCTTTAGGGGGCTGGGCACTGAAGCTTTCTTT; V gene: TRBV5-6; J gene: TRBJ1-1; clone size: NA; D gene: TRBD1
CDR3 protein: CASKFYSSTDTQYF; CDR3 DNA: TGTGCCAGCAAGTTCTACTCTAGCACAGATACGCAGTATTTT; V gene: TRBV25-1; J gene: TRBJ2-3; clone size: NA; D gene: NA
CDR3 protein: CATSDLSRESTDTQYF; CDR3 DNA: TGTGCCACCAGTGATTTATCGCGGGAGAGCACAGATACGCAGTATTTT; V gene: TRBV24-1; J gene: TRBJ2-3; clone size: NA; D gene: TRBD2
CDR3 protein: CASSSQGVQQYF; CDR3 DNA: TGTGCCAGCAGTTCGCAGGGCGTTCAGCAGTACTTC; V gene: TRBV6-2/TRBV6-3; J gene: TRBJ2-7; clone size: NA; D gene: NA
CDR3 protein: CASSRDPPGLINSPLHF; CDR3 DNA: TGTGCCAGCAGCCGGGACCCTCCGGGACTCATTAATTCACCCCTCCACTTT; V gene: TRBV7-2; J gene: TRBJ1-6; clone size: NA; D gene: NA
CDR3 protein: CASSLQGWGTGELFF; CDR3 DNA: TGTGCCAGCAGCTTACAGGGTTGGGGCACCGGGGAGCTGTTTTTT; V gene: TRBV7-2; J gene: TRBJ2-2; clone size: NA; D gene: NA
CDR3 protein: CASSTGLASSYEQYF; CDR3 DNA: TGTGCCAGCAGTACCGGACTAGCGAGCTCCTACGAGCAGTACTTC; V gene: TRBV27; J gene: TRBJ2-7; clone size: NA; D gene: TRBD2
CDR3 protein: CASSQDRGSYGEQFF; CDR3 DNA: TGTGCCAGCAGCCAAGATCGAGGGAGCTACGGTGAGCAGTTCTTC; V gene: TRBV3-1/TRBV3-2; J gene: TRBJ2-1; clone size: NA; D gene: NA
CDR3 protein: CASSRQVNSYEQYF; CDR3 DNA: TGTGCCAGTAGTAGACAGGTCAACTCCTACGAGCAGTACTTC; V gene: TRBV19; J gene: TRBJ2-7; clone size: NA; D gene: NA
CDR3 protein: CASSYPTWPLGGGLFGDTQYF; CDR3 DNA: TGTGCCAGCAGTTACCCTACTTGGCCCCTTGGCGGGGGGTTGTTCGGAGATACGCAGTATTTT; V gene: TRBV6-2/TRBV6-3; J gene: TRBJ2-3; clone size: NA; D gene: TRBD2
CDR3 protein: CASSPGLAAREQYF; CDR3 DNA: TGTGCCAGCAGCCCGGGACTAGCGGCTAGGGAGCAGTACTTC; V gene: TRBV9; J gene: TRBJ2-7; clone size: NA; D gene: TRBD2
CDR3 protein: CASSYRAAQHF; CDR3 DNA: TGTGCCAGCAGCTACAGGGCTGCCCAGCATTTT; V gene: TRBV28; J gene: TRBJ1-5; clone size: NA; D gene: NA